This T cell receptor beta chain was captured in a study of control samples from healthy donors and cancer patients. Assay: immunoSEQ multiplex PCR; the TCRdb copy retains only in-frame clones and omits some. The data hold 100,000 to 150,000 clones, with around 86% observed a single time. The V gene's germline CDR1 is SGHAT and CDR2 FQNNGV. Trimming removed 3 bases from V and 7 bases from J, with 9 bases in between. The CDR3 length is 12 residues. This TCR derives from a middle-aged man in good health. V is TRBV11-2 and J is TRBJ2-5; the D gene could be TRBD1 or TRBD2 (5 bases each). Sequenced material: blood. CDR3 DNA: TGTGCCAGCAGCTTGGGGGTCTGGACCCAGTACTTC. This sequence encodes CASSLGVWTQYF.